This is a list of T cell receptor beta chains from one sample in a study of beta chain features in type 1 diabetes. Data came from immunoSEQ multiplex PCR; TCRdb stores just in-frame clones and leaves some out. This table has under 300,000 clones, 25% to 35% appearing once. The sequenced sample consisted of central memory CD4+ T cells from blood. The receptors here all came from a man aged 25 to 40 in good health. The CDR3 runs from the conserved cysteine through the conserved F or W. Fields, in order: J gene, clone size, D gene, V gene, CDR3 protein, CDR3 DNA. A D gene is named only where the DNA matches it firmly. Not all rows give a size; the values are once, few, many and, for expanded clones, a class.

J: TRBJ2-3
size: NA
D: NA
V: TRBV13
CDR3: CASSLAQFGTDTQYF
DNA: TGTGCCAGCAGCTTAGCTCAGTTTGGTACAGATACGCAGTATTTT

J: TRBJ2-7
size: few
D: NA
V: TRBV30
CDR3: CAWRDYPGGEQYF
DNA: TGTGCCTGGAGGGACTACCCTGGAGGAGAGCAGTACTTC

J: TRBJ2-3
size: NA
D: TRBD1
V: TRBV5-4
CDR3: CASSSGTGITDTQYF
DNA: TGTGCCAGCAGCTCCGGGACAGGGATCACAGATACGCAGTATTTT

J: TRBJ2-7
size: NA
D: NA
V: TRBV7-2
CDR3: CASTRVSRYGEQYF
DNA: TGTGCCAGCACCCGAGTTAGTAGATACGGGGAGCAGTACTTC

J: TRBJ2-3
size: NA
D: NA
V: TRBV28
CDR3: CATQARSTDTQYF
DNA: TGTGCCACACAAGCACGTTCCACAGATACGCAGTATTTT

J: TRBJ2-2
size: few
D: NA
V: TRBV5-1
CDR3: CASSPGTLHTGELFF
DNA: TGCGCCAGCAGCCCGGGGACTTTACATACCGGGGAGCTGTTTTTT

J: TRBJ2-5
size: few
D: NA
V: TRBV29-1
CDR3: CSADTRRETQYF
DNA: TGCAGCGCCGACACCAGAAGGGAGACCCAGTACTTC

J: TRBJ2-2
size: few
D: NA
V: TRBV29-1
CDR3: CSGERIKGNTGELFF
DNA: TGCAGCGGTGAAAGAATTAAGGGGAACACCGGGGAGCTGTTTTTT

J: TRBJ1-1
size: many
D: NA
V: TRBV28
CDR3: CASSLLLQEKGQMDTEAFF
DNA: TGTGCCAGCAGTCTCCTACTACAAGAGAAGGGACAAATGGACACTGAAGCTTTCTTT

J: TRBJ2-7
size: NA
D: TRBD1
V: TRBV10-3
CDR3: CATTTGTGTYEQYF
DNA: TGTGCCACAACCACCGGGACAGGGACCTACGAGCAGTACTTC

J: TRBJ2-3
size: few
D: TRBD2
V: TRBV29-1
CDR3: CSVEGASGSTDTQYF
DNA: TGCAGCGTTGAAGGGGCTAGCGGGAGCACAGATACGCAGTATTTT

J: TRBJ2-1
size: many
D: TRBD2
V: TRBV28
CDR3: CASSLASGPYNEQFF
DNA: TGTGCCAGCAGTTTGGCTAGCGGGCCCTACAATGAGCAGTTCTTC

J: TRBJ2-3
size: few
D: NA
V: TRBV7-2
CDR3: CASRPPSGGDTQYF
DNA: TGTGCCAGCAGACCCCCCTCAGGCGGAGATACGCAGTATTTT

J: TRBJ2-5
size: few
D: NA
V: TRBV7-2
CDR3: CASSLAKARGDQETQYF
DNA: TGTGCCAGCAGCTTAGCGAAGGCACGGGGCGATCAAGAGACCCAGTACTTC

J: TRBJ1-6
size: NA
D: NA
V: TRBV25-1
CDR3: CASSADISYNSPLHF
DNA: TGTGCCAGCAGTGCAGACATCTCCTATAATTCACCCCTCCACTTT

J: TRBJ1-2
size: NA
D: NA
V: TRBV2
CDR3: CASSEGRAVYGYTF
DNA: TGTGCCAGCAGTGAAGGAAGGGCGGTCTATGGCTACACCTTC

J: TRBJ2-2
size: few
D: NA
V: TRBV2
CDR3: CASSVSAGSNTGELFF
DNA: TGTGCCAGCAGTGTGTCGGCAGGTTCGAACACCGGGGAGCTGTTTTTT

J: TRBJ2-1
size: NA
D: NA
V: TRBV11-2
CDR3: CASSLEGPGYEQFF
DNA: TGTGCCAGCAGCTTAGAAGGCCCCGGCTATGAGCAGTTCTTC

J: TRBJ2-3
size: few
D: NA
V: TRBV28
CDR3: CASSLDVRGTDTQYF
DNA: TGTGCCAGCAGTTTAGATGTGAGGGGCACAGATACGCAGTATTTT

J: TRBJ1-2
size: few
D: TRBD1
V: TRBV7-2
CDR3: CASSLGGQGYGYTF
DNA: TGTGCCAGCAGCTTAGGCGGACAGGGCTATGGCTACACCTTC

J: TRBJ1-5
size: NA
D: NA
V: TRBV20-1
CDR3: CSARGPQTQHF
DNA: TGCAGTGCTAGAGGCCCGCAGACCCAGCATTTT

J: TRBJ2-5
size: NA
D: NA
V: TRBV30
CDR3: CAWRADTGAKTQYF
DNA: TGTGCCTGGAGGGCGGACACGGGGGCAAAGACCCAGTACTTC

J: TRBJ2-7
size: many
D: NA
V: TRBV10-3
CDR3: CAIRGTATYEQYF
DNA: TGTGCCATCAGGGGGACTGCCACCTACGAGCAGTACTTC

J: TRBJ1-4
size: NA
D: TRBD1
V: TRBV15
CDR3: CATSRDRGKEKLFF
DNA: TGTGCCACCAGCAGAGACAGGGGGAAGGAAAAACTGTTTTTT

J: TRBJ2-7
size: NA
D: TRBD1
V: TRBV9
CDR3: CASSSPGQTYEQYF
DNA: TGTGCCAGCAGCTCTCCGGGACAGACCTACGAGCAGTACTTC

J: TRBJ2-3
size: NA
D: NA
V: TRBV30
CDR3: CAWRHPVTDTQYF
DNA: TGTGCCTGGAGGCACCCAGTGACGGATACGCAGTATTTT

J: TRBJ2-3
size: few
D: TRBD2
V: TRBV2
CDR3: CASSVLSGRGTDTQYF
DNA: TGTGCCAGCAGTGTCCTCTCCGGGAGGGGCACAGATACGCAGTATTTT

J: TRBJ1-5
size: NA
D: NA
V: TRBV30
CDR3: CAWSTRGDQPQHF
DNA: TGTGCCTGGAGCACGAGGGGGGATCAGCCCCAGCATTTT

J: TRBJ2-5
size: NA
D: NA
V: TRBV1
CDR3: CTSSWTSGEQYF
DNA: TGCACCAGCAGCTGGACTAGCGGGGAGCAGTACTTC

J: TRBJ1-1
size: NA
D: NA
V: TRBV6-6
CDR3: CASTPGAEAFF
DNA: TGTGCCAGCACCCCAGGGGCTGAAGCTTTCTTT

J: TRBJ2-3
size: NA
D: TRBD2
V: TRBV30
CDR3: CAWGLAVPDTQYF
DNA: TGTGCCTGGGGACTAGCCGTACCAGATACGCAGTATTTT

J: TRBJ1-2
size: NA
D: NA
V: TRBV28
CDR3: CASNTSPNYGYTF
DNA: TGTGCCAGCAATACCAGTCCTAACTATGGCTACACCTTC

J: TRBJ2-1
size: NA
D: TRBD1
V: TRBV7-2
CDR3: CASSFTGGSNEQFF
DNA: TGTGCCAGCAGCTTCACAGGGGGCTCTAATGAGCAGTTCTTC

J: TRBJ2-5
size: NA
D: TRBD1
V: TRBV7-9
CDR3: CASSFSTGGTETQYF
DNA: TGTGCCAGCAGCTTTTCGACAGGGGGCACGGAGACCCAGTACTTC

J: TRBJ1-2
size: NA
D: NA
V: TRBV19
CDR3: CASSMANNYGYTF
DNA: TGTGCCAGTAGTATGGCGAATAACTATGGCTACACCTTC

J: TRBJ2-7
size: NA
D: TRBD1
V: TRBV6-6
CDR3: CASSQNRGINEQYF
DNA: TGTGCCAGCAGTCAAAACAGGGGGATCAACGAGCAGTACTTC

J: TRBJ2-7
size: NA
D: TRBD2
V: TRBV5-1
CDR3: CASSREGQSSYEQYF
DNA: TGCGCCAGCAGCCGGGAGGGACAATCCTCCTACGAGCAGTACTTC

J: TRBJ2-5
size: NA
D: NA
V: TRBV2
CDR3: CASSEEATGRGETQYF
DNA: TGTGCCAGCAGTGAAGAAGCGACAGGGCGGGGAGAGACCCAGTACTTC

J: TRBJ2-2
size: few
D: TRBD2
V: TRBV9
CDR3: CASSVAEGRVAGELFF
DNA: TGTGCCAGCAGCGTAGCAGAGGGGAGGGTAGCCGGGGAGCTGTTTTTT

J: TRBJ1-2
size: NA
D: TRBD1
V: TRBV6-5
CDR3: CASLGDRAYGYTF
DNA: TGTGCCAGCCTGGGGGACAGGGCCTATGGCTACACCTTC

J: TRBJ2-3
size: many
D: NA
V: TRBV7-8
CDR3: CASSSPGMGTDTQYF
DNA: TGTGCCAGCAGCTCTCCGGGTATGGGCACAGATACGCAGTATTTT

J: TRBJ1-2
size: NA
D: TRBD1
V: TRBV30
CDR3: CAWRGQGINYGYTF
DNA: TGTGCCTGGAGGGGACAGGGAATCAACTATGGCTACACCTTC

J: TRBJ1-2
size: NA
D: TRBD1
V: TRBV19
CDR3: CASSPPGTVRGYTF
DNA: TGTGCCAGTAGTCCCCCCGGGACAGTTCGAGGCTACACCTTC

J: TRBJ2-7
size: once
D: NA
V: TRBV10-1
CDR3: CASSRTATYEQYF
DNA: TGCGCCAGTTCTCGGACAGCGACCTACGAGCAGTACTTC

J: TRBJ2-1
size: few
D: NA
V: TRBV5-4
CDR3: CASSVRGLRNEQFF
DNA: TGTGCCAGCAGCGTCAGGGGATTGAGGAATGAGCAGTTCTTC

J: TRBJ2-3
size: few
D: NA
V: TRBV11-2
CDR3: CASSPDRRHTDTQYF
DNA: TGTGCCAGCAGTCCAGACAGGAGACACACAGATACGCAGTATTTT

J: TRBJ2-1
size: NA
D: TRBD2
V: TRBV19
CDR3: CASSPRTSGRVSYNEQFF
DNA: TGTGCCAGTAGTCCAAGGACTAGCGGGAGGGTATCCTACAATGAGCAGTTCTTC

J: TRBJ2-5
size: few
D: TRBD1
V: TRBV10-1
CDR3: CASSGQGVETQYF
DNA: TGCGCCAGCAGCGGACAGGGAGTGGAGACCCAGTACTTC

J: TRBJ2-2
size: NA
D: NA
V: TRBV29-1
CDR3: CSTGQRTGELFF
DNA: TGCAGCACAGGACAGCGCACCGGGGAGCTGTTTTTT

J: TRBJ2-1
size: NA
D: NA
V: TRBV27
CDR3: CASSPPTQGYSYNEQFF
DNA: TGTGCCAGCAGTCCACCGACTCAGGGGTACTCCTACAATGAGCAGTTCTTC

J: TRBJ2-3
size: few
D: TRBD2
V: TRBV4-2
CDR3: CASSLGLAGGLTDTQYF
DNA: TGTGCCAGCAGCCTCGGACTAGCGGGGGGTCTCACAGATACGCAGTATTTT

J: TRBJ2-2
size: few
D: NA
V: TRBV29-1
CDR3: CSVLGPNTGELFF
DNA: TGCAGCGTACTGGGACCGAACACCGGGGAGCTGTTTTTT

J: TRBJ2-5
size: NA
D: NA
V: TRBV2
CDR3: CASGKRESEETQYF
DNA: TGTGCCAGCGGTAAACGGGAGTCGGAAGAGACCCAGTACTTC

J: TRBJ2-6
size: NA
D: TRBD1
V: TRBV27
CDR3: CASSPLGTVSGANVLTF
DNA: TGTGCCAGCAGTCCACTGGGGACAGTCTCTGGGGCCAACGTCCTGACTTTC

J: TRBJ2-1
size: few
D: NA
V: TRBV29-1
CDR3: CSVTRLAGAEQFF
DNA: TGCAGCGTTACCCGTCTCGCGGGGGCTGAGCAGTTCTTC

J: TRBJ2-2
size: NA
D: NA
V: TRBV2
CDR3: CASTGNTGELFF
DNA: TGTGCCAGCACAGGGAACACCGGGGAGCTGTTTTTT

J: TRBJ2-6
size: few
D: NA
V: TRBV27
CDR3: CASSFQGFSGANVLTF
DNA: TGTGCCAGCAGTTTCCAGGGCTTCTCTGGGGCCAACGTCCTGACTTTC

J: TRBJ2-7
size: NA
D: TRBD1
V: TRBV28
CDR3: CASTRGGPYEQYF
DNA: TGTGCCAGCACCCGAGGGGGCCCCTACGAGCAGTACTTC

J: TRBJ2-3
size: few
D: NA
V: TRBV6-5
CDR3: CASSQDRRTQYF
DNA: TGTGCCAGCAGCCAGGACCGGCGTACGCAGTATTTT